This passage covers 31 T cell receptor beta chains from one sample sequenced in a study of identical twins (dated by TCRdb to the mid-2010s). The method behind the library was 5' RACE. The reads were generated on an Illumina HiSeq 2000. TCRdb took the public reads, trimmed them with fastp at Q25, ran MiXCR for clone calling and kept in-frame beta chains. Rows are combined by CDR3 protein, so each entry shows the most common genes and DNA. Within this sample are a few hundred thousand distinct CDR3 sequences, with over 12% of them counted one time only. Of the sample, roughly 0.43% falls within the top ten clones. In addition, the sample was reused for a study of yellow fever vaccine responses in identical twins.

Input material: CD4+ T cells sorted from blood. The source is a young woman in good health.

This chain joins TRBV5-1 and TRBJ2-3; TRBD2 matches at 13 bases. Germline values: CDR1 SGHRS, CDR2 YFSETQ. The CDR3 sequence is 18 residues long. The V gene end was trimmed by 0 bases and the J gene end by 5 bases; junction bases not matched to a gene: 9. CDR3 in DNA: TGCGCCAGCAGCTTGGCTAGACTAGCGGGGGGAATGGGAGATACGCAGTATTTT. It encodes CASSLARLAGGMGDTQYF.

The CDR3 nucleotides read TGTGCCACCAGCAGAGATTTTAGTGCCCGGGGGACCCAGTACTTC. Amino acid sequence: CATSRDFSARGTQYF. The chain couples TRBV15 to TRBJ2-5, with a weak D call TRBD2 (5 bases). This CDR3 spans 15 amino acids. The V and J ends lost 0 bases and 7 bases respectively, with 15 bases between them. The germline V gene has CDR1 LNHNV and CDR2 YYDKDF (reference sequence).

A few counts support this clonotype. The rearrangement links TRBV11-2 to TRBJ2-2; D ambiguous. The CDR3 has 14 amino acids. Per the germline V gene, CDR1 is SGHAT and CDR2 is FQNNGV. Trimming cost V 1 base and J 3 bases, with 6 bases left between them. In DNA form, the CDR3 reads TGTGCCAGCAGCTTAGCACACTACACCGGGGAGCTGTTTTTT. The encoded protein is CASSLAHYTGELFF.

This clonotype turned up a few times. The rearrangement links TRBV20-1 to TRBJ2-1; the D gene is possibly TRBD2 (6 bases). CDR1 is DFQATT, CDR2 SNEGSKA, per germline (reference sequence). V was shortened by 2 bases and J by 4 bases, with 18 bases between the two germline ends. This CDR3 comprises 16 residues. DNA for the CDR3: TGCAGTGCTAGACGGTCGGACTACCTACGTTACAATGAGCAGTTCTTC. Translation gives CSARRSDYLRYNEQFF.

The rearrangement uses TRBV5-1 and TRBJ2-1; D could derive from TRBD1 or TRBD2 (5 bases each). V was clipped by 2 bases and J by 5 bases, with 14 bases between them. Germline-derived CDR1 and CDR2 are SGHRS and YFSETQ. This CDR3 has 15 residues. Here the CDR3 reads CASSFLWGTDNEQFF. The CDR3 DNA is TGCGCCAGCAGCTTTTTGTGGGGGACCGACAATGAGCAGTTCTTC.

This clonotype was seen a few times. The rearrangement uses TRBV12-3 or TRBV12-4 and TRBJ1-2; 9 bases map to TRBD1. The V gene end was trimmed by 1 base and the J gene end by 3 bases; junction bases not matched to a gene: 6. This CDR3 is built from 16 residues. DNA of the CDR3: TGTGCCAGCAGTTTAGGGCGGACAGGGGTTGACTATGGCTACACCTTC. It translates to CASSLGRTGVDYGYTF.

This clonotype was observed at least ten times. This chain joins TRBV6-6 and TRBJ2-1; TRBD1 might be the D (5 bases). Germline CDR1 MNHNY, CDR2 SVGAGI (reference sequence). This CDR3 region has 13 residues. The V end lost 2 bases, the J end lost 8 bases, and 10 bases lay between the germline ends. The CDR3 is CASSYGDSHEQFF. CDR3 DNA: TGTGCCAGCAGTTACGGAGACAGTCATGAGCAGTTCTTC.

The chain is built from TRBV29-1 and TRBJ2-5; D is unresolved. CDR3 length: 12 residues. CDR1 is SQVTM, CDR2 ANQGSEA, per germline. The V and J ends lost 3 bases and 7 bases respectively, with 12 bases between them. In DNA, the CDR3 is TGCAGCGTTGATAGGACGGTAGGGACCCAGTACTTC. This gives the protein CSVDRTVGTQYF.

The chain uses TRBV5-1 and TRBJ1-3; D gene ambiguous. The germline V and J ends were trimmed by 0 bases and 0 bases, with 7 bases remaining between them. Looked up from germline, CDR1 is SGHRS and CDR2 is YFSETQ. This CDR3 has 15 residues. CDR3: CASSLGDLSGNTIYF. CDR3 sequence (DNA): TGCGCCAGCAGCTTGGGAGACCTCTCTGGAAACACCATATATTTT.

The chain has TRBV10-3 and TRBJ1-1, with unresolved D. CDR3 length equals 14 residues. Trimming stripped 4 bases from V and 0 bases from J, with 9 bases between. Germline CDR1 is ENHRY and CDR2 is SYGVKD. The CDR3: CAISAGKMNTEAFF. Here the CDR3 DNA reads TGTGCCATCAGTGCCGGGAAAATGAACACTGAAGCTTTCTTT.

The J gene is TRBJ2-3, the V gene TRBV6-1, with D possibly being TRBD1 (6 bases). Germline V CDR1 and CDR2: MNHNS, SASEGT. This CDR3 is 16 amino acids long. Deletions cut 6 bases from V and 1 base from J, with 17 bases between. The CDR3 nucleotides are TGTGCCAGCAGGACGCCAGGGGTCGCTGGCACAGATACGCAGTATTTT. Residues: CASRTPGVAGTDTQYF.

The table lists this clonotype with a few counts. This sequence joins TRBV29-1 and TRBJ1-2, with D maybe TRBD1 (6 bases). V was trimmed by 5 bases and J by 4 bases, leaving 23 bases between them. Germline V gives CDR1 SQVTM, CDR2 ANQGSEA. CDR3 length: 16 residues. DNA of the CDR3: TGCAGCGTTTCTGTAGAGGGCGGGACACAGTTCTATGGCTACACCTTC. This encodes CSVSVEGGTQFYGYTF.

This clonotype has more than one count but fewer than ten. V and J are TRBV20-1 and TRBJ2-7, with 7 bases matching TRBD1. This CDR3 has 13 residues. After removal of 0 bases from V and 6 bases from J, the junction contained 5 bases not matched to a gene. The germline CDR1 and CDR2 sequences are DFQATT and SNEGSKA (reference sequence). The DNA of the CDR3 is TGCAGTGCTAGAGAGGCCCGGACAGGCGAGCAGTACTTC. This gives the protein CSAREARTGEQYF.

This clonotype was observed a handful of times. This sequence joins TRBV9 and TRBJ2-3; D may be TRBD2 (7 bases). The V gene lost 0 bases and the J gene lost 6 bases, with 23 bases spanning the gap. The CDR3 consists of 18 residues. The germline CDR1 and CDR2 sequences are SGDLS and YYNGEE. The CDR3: CASSVDLGRGESLDTQYF. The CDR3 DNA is TGTGCCAGCAGCGTAGATTTGGGGAGGGGGGAGTCCCTGGATACGCAGTATTTT.

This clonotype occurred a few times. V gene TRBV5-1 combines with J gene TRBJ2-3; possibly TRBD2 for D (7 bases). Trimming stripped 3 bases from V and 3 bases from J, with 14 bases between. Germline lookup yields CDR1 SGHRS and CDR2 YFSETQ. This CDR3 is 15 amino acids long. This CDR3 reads CASSYRVRGTDTQYF. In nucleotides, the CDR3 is TGCGCCAGCAGCTACAGGGTGCGGGGGACAGATACGCAGTATTTT.

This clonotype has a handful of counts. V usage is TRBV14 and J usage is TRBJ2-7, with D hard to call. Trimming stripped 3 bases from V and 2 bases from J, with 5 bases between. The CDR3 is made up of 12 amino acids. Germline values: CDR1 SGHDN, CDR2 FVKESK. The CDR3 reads CASSQVTYEQYF. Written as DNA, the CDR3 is TGTGCCAGCAGCCAGGTCACCTACGAGCAGTACTTC. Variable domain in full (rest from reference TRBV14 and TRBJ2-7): EAGVTQFPSHSVIEKGQTVTLRCDPISGHDNLYWYRRVMGKEIKFLLHFVKESKQDESGMPNNRFLAERTGGTYSTLKVQPAELEDSGVYFCASSQVTYEQYFGPGTRLTVT.

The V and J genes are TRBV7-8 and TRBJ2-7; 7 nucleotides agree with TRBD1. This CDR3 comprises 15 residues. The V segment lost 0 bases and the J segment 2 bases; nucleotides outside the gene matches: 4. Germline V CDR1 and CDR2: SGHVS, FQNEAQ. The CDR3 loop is CASSLAFGTAYEQYF. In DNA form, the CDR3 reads TGTGCCAGCAGCTTAGCGTTTGGGACAGCCTACGAGCAGTACTTC. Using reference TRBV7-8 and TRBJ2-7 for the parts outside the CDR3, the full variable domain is GAGVSQSPRYKVAKRGQDVALRCDPISGHVSLFWYQQALGQGPEFLTYFQNEAQLDKSGLPSDRFFAERPEGSVSTLKIQRTQQEDSAVYLCASSLAFGTAYEQYFGPGTRLTVT.

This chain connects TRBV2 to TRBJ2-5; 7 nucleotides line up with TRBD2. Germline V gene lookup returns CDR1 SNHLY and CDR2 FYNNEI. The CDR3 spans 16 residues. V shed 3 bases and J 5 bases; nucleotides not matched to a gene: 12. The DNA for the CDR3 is TGTGCCAGCAGTGAGGTGGGCGGGAGTGAAATGGAGACCCAGTACTTC. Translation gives CASSEVGGSEMETQYF.

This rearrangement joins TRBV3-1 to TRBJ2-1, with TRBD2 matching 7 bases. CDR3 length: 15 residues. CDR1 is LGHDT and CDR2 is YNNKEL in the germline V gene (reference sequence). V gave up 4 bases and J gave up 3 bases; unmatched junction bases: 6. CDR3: CASSRGTSVYNEQFF. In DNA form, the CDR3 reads TGTGCCAGCAGCCGAGGAACTAGCGTCTACAATGAGCAGTTCTTC.

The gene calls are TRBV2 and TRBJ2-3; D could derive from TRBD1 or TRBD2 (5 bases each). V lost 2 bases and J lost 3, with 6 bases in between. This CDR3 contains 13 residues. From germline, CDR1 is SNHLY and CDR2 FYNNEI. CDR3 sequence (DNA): TGTGCCAGCAGTGAATGGGGGACAGATACGCAGTATTTT. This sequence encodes CASSEWGTDTQYF. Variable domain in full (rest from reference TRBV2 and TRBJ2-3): EPEVTQTPSHQVTQMGQEVILRCVPISNHLYFYWYRQILGQKVEFLVSFYNNEISEKSEIFDDQFSVERPDGSNFTLKIRSTKLEDSAMYFCASSEWGTDTQYFGPGTRLTVL.

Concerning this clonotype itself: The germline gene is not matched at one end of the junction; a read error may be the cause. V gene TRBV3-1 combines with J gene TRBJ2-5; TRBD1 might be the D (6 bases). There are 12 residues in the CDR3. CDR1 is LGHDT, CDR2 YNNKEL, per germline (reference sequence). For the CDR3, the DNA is TGTGCCAGCAGCCAAGATAAACAGGGCCCCAACTTC. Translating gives CASSQDKQGPNF.

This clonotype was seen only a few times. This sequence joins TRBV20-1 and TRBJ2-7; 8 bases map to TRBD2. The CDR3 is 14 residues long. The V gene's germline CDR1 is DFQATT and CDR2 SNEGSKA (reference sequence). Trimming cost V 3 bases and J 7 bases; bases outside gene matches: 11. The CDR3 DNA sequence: TGCAGTGCTAGTGGTCCAGCGGGAGACCCTGAGCAGTACTTC. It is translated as CSASGPAGDPEQYF.

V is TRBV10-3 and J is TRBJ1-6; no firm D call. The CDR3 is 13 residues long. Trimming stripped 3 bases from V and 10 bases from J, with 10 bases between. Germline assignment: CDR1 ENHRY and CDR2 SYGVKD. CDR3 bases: TGTGCCATCAGTGACTTTGCAGGATCACCCCTCCACTTT. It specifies CAISDFAGSPLHF.

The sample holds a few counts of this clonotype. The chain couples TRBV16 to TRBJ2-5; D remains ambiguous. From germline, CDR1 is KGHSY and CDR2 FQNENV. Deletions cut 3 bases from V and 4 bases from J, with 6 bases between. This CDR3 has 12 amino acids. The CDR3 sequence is CASSQFGETQYF. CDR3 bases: TGTGCCAGCAGCCAGTTCGGAGAGACCCAGTACTTC.

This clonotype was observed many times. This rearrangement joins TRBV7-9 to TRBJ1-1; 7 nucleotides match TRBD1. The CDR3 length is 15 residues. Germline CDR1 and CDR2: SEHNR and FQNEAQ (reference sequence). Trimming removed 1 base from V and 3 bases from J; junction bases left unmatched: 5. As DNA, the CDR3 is TGTGCCAGCAGCTTAGAGGGGGCAATGTACACTGAAGCTTTCTTT. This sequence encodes CASSLEGAMYTEAFF.

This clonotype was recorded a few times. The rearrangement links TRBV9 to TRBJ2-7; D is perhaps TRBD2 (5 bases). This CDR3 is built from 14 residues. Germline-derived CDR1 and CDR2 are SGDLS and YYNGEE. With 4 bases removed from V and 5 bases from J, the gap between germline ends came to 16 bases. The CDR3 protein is CASSPPGIPHEQYF. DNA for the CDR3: TGTGCCAGCAGCCCTCCCGGGATCCCTCACGAGCAGTACTTC.

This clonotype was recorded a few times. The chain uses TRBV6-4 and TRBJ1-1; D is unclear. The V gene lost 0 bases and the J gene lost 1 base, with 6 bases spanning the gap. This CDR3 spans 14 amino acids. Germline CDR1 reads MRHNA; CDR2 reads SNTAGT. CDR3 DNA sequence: TGTGCCAGCAGTGACTCGATTAAGAACACTGAAGCTTTCTTT. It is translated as CASSDSIKNTEAFF.

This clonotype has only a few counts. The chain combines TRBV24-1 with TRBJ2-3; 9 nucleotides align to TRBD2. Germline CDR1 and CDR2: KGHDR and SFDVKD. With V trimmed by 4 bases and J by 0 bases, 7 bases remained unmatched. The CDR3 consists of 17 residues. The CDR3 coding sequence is TGTGCCACCAGTGACCAACTAGCGGGCGCTAGCACAGATACGCAGTATTTT. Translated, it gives CATSDQLAGASTDTQYF.

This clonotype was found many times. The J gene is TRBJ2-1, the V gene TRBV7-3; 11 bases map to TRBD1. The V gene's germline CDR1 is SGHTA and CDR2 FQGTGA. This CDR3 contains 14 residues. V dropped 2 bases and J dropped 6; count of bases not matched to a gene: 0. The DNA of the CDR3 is TGTGCCAGCAGCTTAGGGACAGGGGGCAATGAGCAGTTCTTC. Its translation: CASSLGTGGNEQFF. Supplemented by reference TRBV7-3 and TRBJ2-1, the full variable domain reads GAGVSQTPSNKVTEKGKYVELRCDPISGHTALYWYRQSLGQGPEFLIYFQGTGAADDSGLPNDRFFAVRPEGSVSTLKIQRTERGDSAVYLCASSLGTGGNEQFFGPGTRLTVL.

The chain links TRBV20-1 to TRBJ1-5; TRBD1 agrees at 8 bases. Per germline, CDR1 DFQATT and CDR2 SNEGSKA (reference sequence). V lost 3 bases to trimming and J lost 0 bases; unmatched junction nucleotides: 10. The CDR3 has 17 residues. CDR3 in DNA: TGCAGTGCTAGTACCGGGACAGGCAGAAATAGCAATCAGCCCCAGCATTTT. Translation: CSASTGTGRNSNQPQHF.

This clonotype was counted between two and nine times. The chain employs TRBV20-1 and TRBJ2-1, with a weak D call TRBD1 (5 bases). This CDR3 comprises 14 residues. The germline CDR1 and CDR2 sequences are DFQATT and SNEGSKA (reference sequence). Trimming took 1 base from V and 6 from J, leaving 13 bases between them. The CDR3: CSARALGAFNEQFF. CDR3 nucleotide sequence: TGCAGTGCTAGAGCCTTAGGGGCTTTCAATGAGCAGTTCTTC.